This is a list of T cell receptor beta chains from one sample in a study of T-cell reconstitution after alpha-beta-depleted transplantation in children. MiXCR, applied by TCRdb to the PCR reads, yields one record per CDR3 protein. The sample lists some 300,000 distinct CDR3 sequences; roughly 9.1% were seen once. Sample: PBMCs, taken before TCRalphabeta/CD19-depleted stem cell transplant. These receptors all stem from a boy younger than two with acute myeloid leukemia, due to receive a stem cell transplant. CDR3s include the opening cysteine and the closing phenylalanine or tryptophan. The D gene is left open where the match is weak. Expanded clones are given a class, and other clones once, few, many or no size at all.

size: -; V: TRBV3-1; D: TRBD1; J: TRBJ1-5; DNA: TGTGCCATCTGTTCGTCCAGGGGGCGCGGGGCCCGCAATCAGCCCCAGCATTTT; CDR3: CAICSSRGRGARNQPQHF
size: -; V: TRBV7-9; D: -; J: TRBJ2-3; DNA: TGTGCCAGCAGCATTAGGGGGGGGAGCACAGATACGCAGTATTTT; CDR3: CASSIRGGSTDTQYF
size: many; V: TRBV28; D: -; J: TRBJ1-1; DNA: TGTGCCGGGCACGGGACGGCGAACACTGAAGCTTTCTTT; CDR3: CAGHGTANTEAFF
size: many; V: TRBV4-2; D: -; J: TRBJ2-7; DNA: TGTGCCAGCAGCCAAGACCGCGTATCCTACGAGCAGTACTTC; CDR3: CASSQDRVSYEQYF
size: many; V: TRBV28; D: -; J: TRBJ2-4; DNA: TGTGCCAGCAGCCCCGGTGGGGGGAAAAACATTCAGTACTTC; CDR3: CASSPGGGKNIQYF
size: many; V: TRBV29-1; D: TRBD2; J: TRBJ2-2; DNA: TGCAGCGTTGGGGTGACTAGCGGGAGACACGGGGAGCTGTTTTTT; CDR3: CSVGVTSGRHGELFF
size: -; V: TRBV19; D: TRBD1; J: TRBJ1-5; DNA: TGTGCCAGCACTGGGACAGGGGGTAGCAATCAGCCCCAGCATTTT; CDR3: CASTGTGGSNQPQHF
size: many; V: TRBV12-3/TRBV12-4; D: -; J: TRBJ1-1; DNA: TGTGCCAGCAGTCTCCCGGGGCGGGAAGCTTTCTTT; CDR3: CASSLPGREAFF
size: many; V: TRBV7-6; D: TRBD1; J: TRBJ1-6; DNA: TGTGCCAGCAGCTCTCAGGGGACAGGGGGCTCAGCCCTCCACTTT; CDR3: CASSSQGTGGSALHF
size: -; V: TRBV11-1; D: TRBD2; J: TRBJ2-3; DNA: TGTGCCAGCAGCTTAGCCCTATCGGGGGAGGGCCCAAGAACAGATACGCAGTATTTT; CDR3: CASSLALSGEGPRTDTQYF
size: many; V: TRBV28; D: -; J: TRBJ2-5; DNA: TGTGCCAGCAGGCCAGGACCGCAAGAGACCCAGTACTTC; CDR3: CASRPGPQETQYF
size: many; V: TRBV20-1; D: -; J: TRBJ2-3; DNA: TGCAGTGCTAGAGATCTTAACCCGAGGGTCACAGATACGCAGTATTTT; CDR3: CSARDLNPRVTDTQYF
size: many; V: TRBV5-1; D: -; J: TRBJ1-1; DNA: TGCGCCAGCAGCTTGTCGGGCAGTTTGATCATGAACACTGAAGCTTTCTTT; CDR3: CASSLSGSLIMNTEAFF
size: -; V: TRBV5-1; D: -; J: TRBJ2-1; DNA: TGCGCCAGCAGCTTGGCGGCGGGGACTTCCAATGAGCAGTTCTTC; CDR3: CASSLAAGTSNEQFF
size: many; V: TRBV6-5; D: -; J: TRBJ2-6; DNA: TGTGCCAGCAGTCGGACAGGGAGGGTCCTCTCTGGGGCCAACGTCCTGACTTTC; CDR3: CASSRTGRVLSGANVLTF
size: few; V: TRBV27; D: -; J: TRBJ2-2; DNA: TGTGCCAGCAGTTTATCGATACTTCCGCGTAGCACCGGGGAGCTGTTTTTT; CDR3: CASSLSILPRSTGELFF
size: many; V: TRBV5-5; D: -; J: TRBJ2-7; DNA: TGTGCCAGCAGCTTGGAGCAAAAGAAACAGTACTTC; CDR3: CASSLEQKKQYF
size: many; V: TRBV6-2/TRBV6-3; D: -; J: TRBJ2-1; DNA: TGTGCCAGCAGTTGGCTGGACTATAACAATGAGCAGTTCTTC; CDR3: CASSWLDYNNEQFF
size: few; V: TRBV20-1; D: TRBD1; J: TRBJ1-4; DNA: TGCAGTGCCGGACAGGGTTTAGGGGAAAAACTGTTTTTT; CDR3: CSAGQGLGEKLFF
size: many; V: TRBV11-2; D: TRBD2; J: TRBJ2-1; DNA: TGTGCCAGCAGCTTGTGGGGACTAGCGGGAGGGTCAACGACCTACAATGAGCAGTTCTTC; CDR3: CASSLWGLAGGSTTYNEQFF
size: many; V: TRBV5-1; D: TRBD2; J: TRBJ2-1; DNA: TGCGCCAGCAGCTCGACGGGACTAGGGGGTCGTGAGCAGTTCTTC; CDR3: CASSSTGLGGREQFF
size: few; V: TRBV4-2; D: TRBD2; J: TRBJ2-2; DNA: TGTGCCAGCAGCCGCGTAGCGGGGGGCGGTACCGGGGAGCTGTTTTTT; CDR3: CASSRVAGGGTGELFF
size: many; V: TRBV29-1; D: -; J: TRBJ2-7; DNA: TGCAGCGTTGAAGGGGCAGTTTACGAGCAGTACTTC; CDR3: CSVEGAVYEQYF
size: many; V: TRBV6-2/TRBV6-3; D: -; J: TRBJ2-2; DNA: TGTGCCAGCACAAGGACTCGGAACACCGGGGAGCTGTTTTTT; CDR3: CASTRTRNTGELFF
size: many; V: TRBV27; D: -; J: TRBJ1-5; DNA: TGTGCCAGCAGCCCAGACACCTCAAGCAATCAGCCCCAGCATTTT; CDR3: CASSPDTSSNQPQHF
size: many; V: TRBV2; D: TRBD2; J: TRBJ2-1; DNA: TGTGCCAGCAGTGCTGGCGGGGGTATTGATGAGCAGTTCTTC; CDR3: CASSAGGGIDEQFF
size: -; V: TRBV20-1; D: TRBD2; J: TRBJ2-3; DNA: TGCAGTGCTAGGACTAGCGGGGGAAACACAGATACGCAGTATTTT; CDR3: CSARTSGGNTDTQYF
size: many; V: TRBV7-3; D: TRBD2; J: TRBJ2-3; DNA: TGTGCCAGCAGCCGTAGCGGGCCCACAGATACGCAGTATTTT; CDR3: CASSRSGPTDTQYF
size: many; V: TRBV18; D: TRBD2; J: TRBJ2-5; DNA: TGTGCCAGCTCACCACCTACGGCTAGCGGGGCCCAAGAGACCCAGTACTTC; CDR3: CASSPPTASGAQETQYF
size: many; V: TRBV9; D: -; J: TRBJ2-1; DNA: TGTGCCAGCAGCCCAGAGAACGGGGGGCGCTACAATGAGCAGTTCTTC; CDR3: CASSPENGGRYNEQFF
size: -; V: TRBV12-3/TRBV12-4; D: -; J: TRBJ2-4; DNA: TGTGCCAGCAGTTTAGCAGGGTTTGACATTCAGTACTTC; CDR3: CASSLAGFDIQYF
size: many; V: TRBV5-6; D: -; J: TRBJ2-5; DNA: TGTGCCAGCAGCTTGGGGGGCTGGGGGCGAGAGACCCAGTACTTC; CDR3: CASSLGGWGRETQYF
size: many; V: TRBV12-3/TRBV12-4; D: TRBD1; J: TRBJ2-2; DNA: TGTGCCAGCAGCCGAGACAGGGGGCCGGGCACCGGGGAGCTGTTTTTT; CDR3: CASSRDRGPGTGELFF
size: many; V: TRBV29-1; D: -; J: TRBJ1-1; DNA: TGCAGCGTAGCGGGGTTTAGAGACGGGGGCACTGAAGCTTTCTTT; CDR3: CSVAGFRDGGTEAFF
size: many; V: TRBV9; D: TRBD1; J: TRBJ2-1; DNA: TGTGCCAGCAGCGTTCAACCCGGGGACAGGGGTAAGGTGGGTGAGCAGTTCTTC; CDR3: CASSVQPGDRGKVGEQFF
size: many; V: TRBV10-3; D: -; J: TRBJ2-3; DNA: TGTGCCATCAGTGGGGGACCTTTCACAGATACGCAGTATTTT; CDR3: CAISGGPFTDTQYF
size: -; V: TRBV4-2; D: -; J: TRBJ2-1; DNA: TGTGCCAGCAGCCAAGATACCCCCACGGGGCCCTCCCCATATGAGCAGTTCTTC; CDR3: CASSQDTPTGPSPYEQFF
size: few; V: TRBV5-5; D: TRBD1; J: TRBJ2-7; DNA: TGTGCCAGCAGCTTGGTACAGGGGGGCGAGCAGTACTTC; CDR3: CASSLVQGGEQYF
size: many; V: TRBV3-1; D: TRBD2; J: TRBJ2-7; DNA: TGTGCCAGCAGCCAAGGGCGGGGGTTCTCCTACGAGCAGTACTTC; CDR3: CASSQGRGFSYEQYF
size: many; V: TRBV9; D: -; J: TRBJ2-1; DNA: TGTGCCAGCAGCGTAGTTGGGAGTACCTACAATGAGCAGTTCTTC; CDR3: CASSVVGSTYNEQFF
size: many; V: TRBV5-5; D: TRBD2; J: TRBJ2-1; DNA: TGTGCCAGCAGCTACGGGGGGTCGGACAATGAGCAGTTCTTC; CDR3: CASSYGGSDNEQFF
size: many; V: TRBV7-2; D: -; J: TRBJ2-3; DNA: TGTGCCAGCAGTCCTTCGTGGGGGTGGGGTACGCAGTATTTT; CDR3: CASSPSWGWGTQYF
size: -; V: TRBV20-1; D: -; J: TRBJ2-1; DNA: TGCAGTGCTAGCCGTCAGGGTACGAACAATGAGCAGTTCTTC; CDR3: CSASRQGTNNEQFF
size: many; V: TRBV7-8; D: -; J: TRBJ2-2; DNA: TGTGCCAGCAGTTTTGGACAGAGATACACCGGGGAGCTGTTTTTT; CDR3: CASSFGQRYTGELFF
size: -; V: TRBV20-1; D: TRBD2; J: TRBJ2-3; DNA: TGCAGTGCTGGCCTAGCGGGAGCGGCGGATACGCAGTATTTT; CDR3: CSAGLAGAADTQYF
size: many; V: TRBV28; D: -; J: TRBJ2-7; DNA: TGTGCCAGCAGTTTAAGGCGGGACCAATCCTACGAGCAGTACTTC; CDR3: CASSLRRDQSYEQYF
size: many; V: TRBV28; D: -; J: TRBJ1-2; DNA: TGTGCCAGCAGTTACCCGGGGGGCTATGGCTACACCTTC; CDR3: CASSYPGGYGYTF
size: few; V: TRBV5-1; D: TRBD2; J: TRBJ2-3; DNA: TGCGCCAGCGGGAGACTAGCGGGAGTCACAGATACGCAGTATTTT; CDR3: CASGRLAGVTDTQYF
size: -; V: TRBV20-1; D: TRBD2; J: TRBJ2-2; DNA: TGCTGTGCTAGAGTAGAGCGGGGGGCTAGGACCGGGGAGCTGTTTTTT; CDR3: CCARVERGARTGELFF
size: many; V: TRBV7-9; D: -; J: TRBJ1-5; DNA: TGTGCCAGCAGCTTCTCAGGGAGCAATCAGCCCCAGCATTTT; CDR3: CASSFSGSNQPQHF
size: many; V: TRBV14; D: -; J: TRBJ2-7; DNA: TGTGCCAGCAGCCAAGTGGTCTACGAGCAGTACTTC; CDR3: CASSQVVYEQYF
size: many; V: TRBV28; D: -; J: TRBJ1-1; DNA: TGTGCCAGCAGTGGGACCACTGAAGCTTTCTTT; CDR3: CASSGTTEAFF
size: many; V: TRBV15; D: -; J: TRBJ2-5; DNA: TGTGCCACCAGCAGTAGGACGGCGCAAGAGACCCAGTACTTC; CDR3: CATSSRTAQETQYF
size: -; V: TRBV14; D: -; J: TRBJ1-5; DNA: TGTGCCAGCAGCCAAGCTATTTCCTCGCCCCAGCATTTT; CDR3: CASSQAISSPQHF
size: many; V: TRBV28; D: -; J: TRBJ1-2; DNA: TGTGCCAGCGTCTTAGGCCAGGGCCCCAACTATGGCTACACCTTC; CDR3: CASVLGQGPNYGYTF
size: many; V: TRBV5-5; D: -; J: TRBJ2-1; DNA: TGTGCCAGCAGCTTGGCTGTGGTCTCCTACAATGAGCAGTTCTTC; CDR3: CASSLAVVSYNEQFF
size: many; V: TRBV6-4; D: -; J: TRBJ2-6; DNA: TGTGCCAGCAGTGACAGGGGCCATCAACTTAATTCTGGGGCCAACGTCCTGACTTTC; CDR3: CASSDRGHQLNSGANVLTF
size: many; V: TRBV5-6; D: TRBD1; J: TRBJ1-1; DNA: TGTGCCAGCAGCCCACAGGGGATTGCACTTAACACTGAAGCTTTCTTT; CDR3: CASSPQGIALNTEAFF
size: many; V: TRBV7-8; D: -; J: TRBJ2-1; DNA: TGTGCCAGCAGCTTAAGGCCGACAGGCTCCTACAATGAGCAGTTCTTC; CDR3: CASSLRPTGSYNEQFF